A single sample is the source of the 30 T cell receptor beta chains below, sequenced in a study of T cell responses to AZD1222 COVID-19 vaccine. Repertoires were generated with immunoSEQ multiplex PCR, while TCRdb's copy carries only in-frame clones and drops some. The sample holds over 150,000 clones; approximately 90% are singletons and the top ten take approximately 3%. The input for sequencing was peripheral blood, taken on day 0 of AZD1222 vaccination. The receptor source for this set is an adult in good health.

The chain couples TRBV7-8 to TRBJ2-3; TRBD1 agrees at 7 bases. The CDR3 is 13 residues long. The ends lost 5 bases at V and 5 bases at J; junction bases unmatched: 4. CDR1 and CDR2 from the germline V gene are SGHVS and FQNEAQ. CDR3: CASSRTGGDTQYF. The CDR3, as DNA: TGTGCCAGCAGCCGGACAGGCGGAGATACGCAGTATTTT.

The rearrangement links TRBV13 to TRBJ1-2; TRBD1 matches 10 bases. From germline, CDR1 is PRHDT and CDR2 FYEKMQ (reference sequence). With V trimmed by 3 bases and J by 2 bases, 0 bases remained unmatched. CDR3 size: 14 residues. CDR3 in DNA: TGTGCCAGCAGCTTGGGACAGGGGAACTATGGCTACACCTTC. It encodes CASSLGQGNYGYTF.

A few counts support this clone. This rearrangement joins TRBV5-4 to TRBJ1-5; D is possibly TRBD1 (5 bases). The ends were cut back, 4 bases at V and 2 bases at J, with 13 bases in the middle. Germline CDR1 and CDR2: SGHNT and YYREEE (reference sequence). The CDR3 is 15 residues long. The CDR3 loop reads CASSPTAGGNQPQHF. CDR3 sequence (DNA): TGTGCCAGCAGCCCGACCGCGGGGGGCAATCAGCCCCAGCATTTT.

The CDR3 loop reads CASSYSPTENTEAFF. The CDR3 nucleotides read TGTGCCAGCAGTTACTCGCCGACAGAAAACACTGAAGCTTTCTTT. The gene calls are TRBV6-5 and TRBJ1-1, with D tentatively TRBD1 (5 bases). V was cut by 0 bases and J by 2 bases, with 10 bases left in between. The germline V gene encodes CDR1 MNHEY and CDR2 SVGAGI. CDR3 size: 15 residues.

The chain couples TRBV18 to TRBJ2-7, with no clear D. V was trimmed by 2 bases and J by 5 bases, leaving 10 bases between them. The germline gives CDR1 KGHSH, CDR2 LQKENI. This CDR3 has 13 amino acids. CDR3 amino acids: CASSPSTRDEQYF. CDR3 sequence (DNA): TGTGCCAGCTCACCAAGCACACGCGACGAGCAGTACTTC.

The V gene is TRBV30, the J gene TRBJ1-2; D may be TRBD1 (6 bases). This CDR3 is built from 15 residues. Germline V lookup: CDR1 GTSNPN, CDR2 SVGIG (reference sequence). The V end lost 5 bases, the J end lost 8 bases, and 24 bases lay between the germline ends. The CDR3: CAWEGVGLEEMGYTF. The CDR3 nucleotides read TGTGCCTGGGAGGGGGTGGGGCTCGAGGAAATGGGCTACACCTTC.

The V and J genes are TRBV21-1 and TRBJ2-1. TRBV21-1 is a listed pseudogene. This CDR3 has 15 amino acids. The CDR3 here is CASSNDVAPDNEQFF. The CDR3 DNA sequence: TGTGCCAGCAGCAACGACGTCGCACCAGACAATGAGCAGTTCTTC.

V gene TRBV15 combines with J gene TRBJ2-5; D gene unclear. Germline CDR1 LNHNV, CDR2 YYDKDF (reference sequence). V dropped 3 bases and J dropped 2 bases, with 10 bases sitting between them. The CDR3 length is 14 residues. The chain's CDR3 is CATSRGRAQETQYF. The CDR3 nucleotides read TGTGCCACCAGCAGGGGCCGGGCTCAAGAGACCCAGTACTTC.

CDR3 DNA: TGTGCCAGCAGCTTGGGGGGCAGGGGGGCAGATACGCAGTATTTT. It yields the protein CASSLGGRGADTQYF. This sequence joins TRBV7-2 and TRBJ2-3; possible D gene TRBD1, 7 bases. CDR3 length equals 15 residues. CDR1 is SGHTA and CDR2 is FQGNSA in the germline V gene. Deletions cut 3 bases from V and 4 bases from J, with 14 bases between.

This clone showed up just once. This chain links TRBV7-2 with TRBJ2-2; possibly TRBD2 for D (5 bases). Germline values: CDR1 SGHTA, CDR2 FQGNSA. V was shortened by 5 bases and J by 1 base, with 11 bases between the two germline ends. This CDR3 spans 15 amino acids. CDR3 region: CASSMRAGNTGELFF. CDR3 bases: TGTGCCAGCAGCATGAGGGCGGGGAACACCGGGGAGCTGTTTTTT. Full variable domain (remainder filled in from reference TRBV7-2 and TRBJ2-2): GAGVSQSPSNKVTEKGKDVELRCDPISGHTALYWYRQSLGQGLEFLIYFQGNSAPDKSGLPSDRFSAERTGGSVSTLTIQRTQQEDSAVYLCASSMRAGNTGELFFGEGSRLTVL.

The sample holds one count of this clone. The chain joins TRBV27 to TRBJ2-2; perhaps D is TRBD1 or TRBD2 (5 bases each). In germline, CDR1 is MNHEY, CDR2 SMNVEV (reference sequence). The CDR3 covers 15 residues. With 4 bases removed from V and 6 bases from J, the gap between germline ends came to 15 bases. The CDR3 reads CASSSRDGLAGELFF. The CDR3 DNA reads as TGTGCCAGCAGTTCCCGGGACGGCCTGGCCGGGGAGCTGTTTTTT.

The chain combines TRBV11-2 with TRBJ1-3; 7 bases fit TRBD1. The CDR3 contains 16 residues. Germline-derived CDR1 and CDR2 are SGHAT and FQNNGV. Trimming at V came to 4 bases and at J to 2 bases, leaving 8 bases not matched to a gene. This CDR3 reads CASSSLLQGTGNTIYF. CDR3 DNA sequence: TGTGCCAGCAGCTCGTTACTACAGGGGACTGGAAACACCATATATTTT.

This chain joins TRBV5-5 and TRBJ1-2; no definite D call. Trimming stripped 0 bases from V and 7 bases from J, with 13 bases between. Germline V gene lookup returns CDR1 SGHKS and CDR2 YYEKEE (reference sequence). This CDR3 region has 14 residues. The chain's CDR3 is CASSLDGGFSGYTF. The CDR3 nucleotides are TGTGCCAGCAGCTTGGACGGAGGGTTTTCTGGCTACACCTTC.

The V and J genes are TRBV2 and TRBJ1-1; TRBD1 is a possible D gene (5 bases). Trimming pared 3 bases from V and 11 bases from J, leaving 13 bases between. The CDR3 is 12 amino acids. Germline V gene sequence: CDR1 SNHLY, CDR2 FYNNEI. The CDR3 loop is CASSDLGGMAFF. The CDR3 nucleotides read TGTGCCAGCAGTGATTTGGGGGGAATGGCTTTCTTT.

A note on this clone: The DNA is left out, because the CDR3 cannot be placed on it with certainty; the CDR3 is given as TCRdb lists it. The rearrangement links TRBV21-1 to TRBJ1-3; TRBD1 reflects the table's D call only, with no check against the DNA. TRBV21-1 is given as a pseudogene. The CDR3 numbers 15 amino acids, ends counted. CDR3 amino acids: CASSGKVARGTTIYF.

The chain couples TRBV5-4 to TRBJ2-3, with no clear D. V was trimmed by 2 bases and J by 3 bases, leaving 7 bases between them. This CDR3 is built from 13 residues. The V gene's germline CDR1 is SGHNT and CDR2 YYREEE (reference sequence). This CDR3 reads CASSFTHTDTQYF. The CDR3, as DNA: TGTGCCAGCAGCTTCACACATACAGATACGCAGTATTTT.

This chain's CDR3 is CASRTSGSYEQYF. The CDR3, as DNA: TGTGCCAGCAGGACTAGCGGCTCCTACGAGCAGTACTTC. The gene calls are TRBV27 and TRBJ2-7; 9 nucleotides match TRBD2. Germline CDR1 is MNHEY and CDR2 is SMNVEV (reference sequence). The junction had 0 bases not matched to a gene; V was cut back by 6 bases and J by 0 bases. This CDR3 comprises 13 residues.

This chain connects TRBV7-3 to TRBJ2-1; 12 bases map to TRBD2. The CDR3 has 15 amino acids. The germline gives CDR1 SGHTA, CDR2 FQGTGA. V trimming: 6 bases; J trimming: 7 bases; junction bases outside the gene matches: 7. The chain's CDR3 is CASRPSGGVPNEQFF. The CDR3 nucleotides read TGTGCCAGCAGACCTAGCGGGGGGGTACCTAATGAGCAGTTCTTC.

The V call is TRBV7-2, the J call TRBJ2-7; D is possibly TRBD2 (5 bases). Trimming shortened V by 5 bases and J by 6 bases, and 14 bases separated the two germline ends. CDR1 SGHTA and CDR2 FQGNSA come from the germline V gene. This CDR3 is 13 amino acids long. The CDR3 DNA sequence: TGTGCCAGCAGCGCCTCGAGGGTCGGCGAGCAGTACTTC. Encoded protein: CASSASRVGEQYF.

The chain has TRBV6-1 and TRBJ2-1; a possible D gene is TRBD2 (6 bases). V lost 5 bases, J lost 8 bases, and 16 bases lay in between. Germline CDR1 reads MNHNS; CDR2 reads SASEGT. The CDR3 loop spans 14 amino acids. CDR3 region: CASSPLLATHEQFF. In nucleotides, the CDR3 is TGTGCCAGCAGTCCCCTACTAGCCACCCATGAGCAGTTCTTC.

This rearrangement joins TRBV2 to TRBJ1-1; 12 bases fit TRBD1. Unmatched junction bases numbered 8, after V lost 3 bases and J lost 0 bases. Per germline, CDR1 SNHLY and CDR2 FYNNEI. This CDR3 has 18 residues. The chain's CDR3 is CASSDGGGQGALNTEAFF. The DNA of the CDR3 is TGTGCCAGCAGTGACGGAGGGGGACAGGGGGCATTGAACACTGAAGCTTTCTTT.

The chain carries TRBV9 and TRBJ1-2; 7 bases map to TRBD1. The CDR3 extends over 15 amino acids. Losses at the gene ends were 2 bases for V and 3 bases for J; bases not matched to a gene: 7. CDR1 is SGDLS and CDR2 is YYNGEE in the germline V gene. CDR3 bases: TGTGCCAGCAGCGTTGGAGGGGGCGCTGACTATGGCTACACCTTC. Its protein product is CASSVGGGADYGYTF.

The genes are TRBV2 and TRBJ2-6; D might be TRBD1 (5 bases). V lost 6 bases, J lost 2 bases, and 11 bases lay in between. The CDR3 spans 15 residues. Germline values: CDR1 SNHLY, CDR2 FYNNEI. CDR3 DNA sequence: TGTGCCAGCAGCTCCAGGGAAACTGGGGCCAACGTCCTGACTTTC. Translation gives CASSSRETGANVLTF.

The count of this clone is one. The chain couples TRBV7-8 to TRBJ2-7, with D perhaps TRBD1 or TRBD2 (5 bases each). Trimming removed 2 bases at V and 5 bases at J, with 13 bases between. The germline gives CDR1 SGHVS, CDR2 FQNEAQ. The CDR3 length is 14 residues. DNA for the CDR3: TGTGCCAGCAGCTTATTTGAGGGGCCCCACGAGCAGTACTTC. It is translated as CASSLFEGPHEQYF.

The chain combines TRBV9 with TRBJ1-3, with TRBD1 matching over 7 bases. The CDR3 is 16 amino acids. With V trimmed by 0 bases and J by 1 base, 4 bases remained unmatched. Germline V lookup: CDR1 SGDLS, CDR2 YYNGEE. This CDR3 is CASSVGPQGSGNTIYF. For the CDR3, the DNA is TGTGCCAGCAGCGTAGGTCCACAGGGGTCTGGAAACACCATATATTTT.

The genes are TRBV10-3 and TRBJ2-3; no clear D gene. Germline CDR1 reads ENHRY; CDR2 reads SYGVKD. This CDR3 has 14 residues. With 5 bases removed from V and 2 bases from J, the gap between germline ends came to 11 bases. In DNA, the CDR3 is TGTGCCATCAGTAACCCCGCCCCCACAGATACGCAGTATTTT. Protein: CAISNPAPTDTQYF.

The J gene is TRBJ1-2, the V gene TRBV6-1; D gene ambiguous. CDR3 size: 15 residues. V lost 0 bases, J lost 2 bases, and 10 bases lay in between. The germline V gene encodes CDR1 MNHNS and CDR2 SASEGT. CDR3: CASSEALQQNYGYTF. The DNA for the CDR3 is TGTGCCAGCAGTGAAGCGCTTCAACAGAACTATGGCTACACCTTC.

This rearrangement joins TRBV7-2 to TRBJ2-4; 13 nucleotides agree with TRBD2. The V gene end was trimmed by 2 bases and the J gene end by 6 bases; junction bases not matched to a gene: 13. The length of the CDR3 is 19 residues. Germline CDR1 SGHTA, CDR2 FQGNSA. The CDR3 is CASSLHPTGTSGVLNIQYF. The CDR3 coding sequence is TGTGCCAGCAGCTTACACCCCACCGGGACTAGCGGGGTCTTAAACATTCAGTACTTC.

V gene TRBV15 combines with J gene TRBJ1-6; D may be TRBD1 (6 bases). V lost 6 bases, J lost 7 bases, and 13 bases lay in between. The CDR3 consists of 14 residues. Looked up from germline, CDR1 is LNHNV and CDR2 is YYDKDF (reference sequence). The DNA of the CDR3 is TGTGCCACCAGTAAAGACAGGAACAATTCACCCCTCCACTTT. Translation: CATSKDRNNSPLHF.

The chain couples TRBV5-4 to TRBJ2-7; a weak D match, TRBD2 (5 bases). Deletions cut 0 bases from V and 1 base from J, with 11 bases between. The CDR3 spans 15 residues. Germline V lookup: CDR1 SGHNT, CDR2 YYREEE (reference sequence). CDR3 sequence: CASSLDLGGSYEQYF. The CDR3 DNA reads as TGTGCCAGCAGCTTGGATCTTGGAGGATCCTACGAGCAGTACTTC.